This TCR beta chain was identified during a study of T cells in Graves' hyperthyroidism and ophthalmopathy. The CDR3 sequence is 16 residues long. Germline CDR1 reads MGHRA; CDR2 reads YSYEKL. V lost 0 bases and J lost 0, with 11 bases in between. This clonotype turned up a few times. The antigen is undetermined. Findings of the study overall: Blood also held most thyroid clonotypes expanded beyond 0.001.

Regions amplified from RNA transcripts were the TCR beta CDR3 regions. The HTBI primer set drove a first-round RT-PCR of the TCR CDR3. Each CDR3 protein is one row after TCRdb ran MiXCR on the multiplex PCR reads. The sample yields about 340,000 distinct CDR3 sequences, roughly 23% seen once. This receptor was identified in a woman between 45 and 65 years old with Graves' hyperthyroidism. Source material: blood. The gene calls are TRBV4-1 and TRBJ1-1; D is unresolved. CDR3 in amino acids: CASSQDPDPMNTEAFF. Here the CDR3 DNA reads TGCGCCAGCAGCCAAGACCCGGACCCTATGAACACTGAAGCTTTCTTT.